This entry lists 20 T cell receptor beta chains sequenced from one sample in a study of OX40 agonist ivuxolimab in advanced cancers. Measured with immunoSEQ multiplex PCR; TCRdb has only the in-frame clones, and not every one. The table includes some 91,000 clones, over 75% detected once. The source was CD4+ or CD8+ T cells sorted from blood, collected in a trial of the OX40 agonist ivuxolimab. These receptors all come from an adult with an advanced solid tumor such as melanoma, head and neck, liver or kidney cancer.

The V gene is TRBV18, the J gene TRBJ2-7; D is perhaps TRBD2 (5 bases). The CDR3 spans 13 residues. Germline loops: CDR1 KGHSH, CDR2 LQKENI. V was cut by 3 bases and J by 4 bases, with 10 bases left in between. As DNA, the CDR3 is TGTGCCAGCTCACCGTCCGGACTGTACGAGCAGTACTTC. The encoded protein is CASSPSGLYEQYF.

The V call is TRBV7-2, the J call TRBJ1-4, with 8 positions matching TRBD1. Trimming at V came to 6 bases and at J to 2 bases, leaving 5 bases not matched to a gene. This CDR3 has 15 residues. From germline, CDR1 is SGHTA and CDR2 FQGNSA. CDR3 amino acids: CASRRTGGTNEKLFF. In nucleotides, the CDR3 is TGTGCCAGCAGGCGAACAGGGGGGACTAATGAAAAACTGTTTTTT.

The CDR3 region has the DNA TGTGCCAGCAGTTCACCCCGGGGGAGCACAGATACGCAGTATTTT. It is translated as CASSSPRGSTDTQYF. The chain is built from TRBV4-2 and TRBJ2-3, with a weak D call TRBD2 (6 bases). V was cut by 6 bases and J by 0 bases, with 13 bases left in between. There are 15 residues in the CDR3. The germline V gene has CDR1 LGHNA and CDR2 YNFKEQ.

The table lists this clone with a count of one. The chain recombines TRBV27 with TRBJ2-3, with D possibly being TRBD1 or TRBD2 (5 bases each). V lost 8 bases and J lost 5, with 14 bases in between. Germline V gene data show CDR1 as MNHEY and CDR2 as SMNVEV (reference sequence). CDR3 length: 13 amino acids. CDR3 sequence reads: CASPGTLGDTQYF. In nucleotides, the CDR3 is TGTGCCAGCCCCGGGACCCTGGGAGATACGCAGTATTTT.

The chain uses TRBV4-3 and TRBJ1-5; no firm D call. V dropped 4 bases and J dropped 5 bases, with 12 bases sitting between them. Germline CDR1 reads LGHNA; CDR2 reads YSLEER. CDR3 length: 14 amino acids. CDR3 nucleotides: TGCGCCAGCAGCCCGGAAGTGTCCGATCAGCCCCAGCATTTT. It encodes CASSPEVSDQPQHF.

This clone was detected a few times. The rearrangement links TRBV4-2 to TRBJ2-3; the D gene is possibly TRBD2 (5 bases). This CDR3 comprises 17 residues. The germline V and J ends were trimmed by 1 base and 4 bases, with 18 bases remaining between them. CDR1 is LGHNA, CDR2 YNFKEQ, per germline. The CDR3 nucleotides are TGTGCCAGCAGCCAAGGAAGTAGCGTCAGAGGAGCAGATACGCAGTATTTT. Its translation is CASSQGSSVRGADTQYF.

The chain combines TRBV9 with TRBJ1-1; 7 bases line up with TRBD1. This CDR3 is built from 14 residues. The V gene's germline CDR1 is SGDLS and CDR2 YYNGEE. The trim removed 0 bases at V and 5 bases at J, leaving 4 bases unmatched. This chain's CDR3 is CASSVAGGRTEAFF. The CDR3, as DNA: TGTGCCAGCAGCGTAGCAGGGGGTAGGACTGAAGCTTTCTTT. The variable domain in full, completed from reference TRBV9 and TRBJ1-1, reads DSGVTQTPKHLITATGQRVTLRCSPRSGDLSVYWYQQSLDQGLQFLIQYYNGEERAKGNILERFSAQQFPDLHSELNLSSLELGDSALYFCASSVAGGRTEAFFGQGTRLTVV.

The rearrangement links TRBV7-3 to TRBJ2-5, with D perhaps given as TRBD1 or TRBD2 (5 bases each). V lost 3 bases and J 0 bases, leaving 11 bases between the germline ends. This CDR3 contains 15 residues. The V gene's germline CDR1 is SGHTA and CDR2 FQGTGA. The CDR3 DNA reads TGTGCCAGCAGCTTGTCTGGGGGATACCAAGAGACCCAGTACTTC. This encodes CASSLSGGYQETQYF.

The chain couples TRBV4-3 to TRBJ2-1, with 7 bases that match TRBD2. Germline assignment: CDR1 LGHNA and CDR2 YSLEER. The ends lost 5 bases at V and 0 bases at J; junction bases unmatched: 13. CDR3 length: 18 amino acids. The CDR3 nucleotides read TGCGCCAGCAGCACGGAACCCTCGCGGGAGAACTCCTACAATGAGCAGTTCTTC. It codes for CASSTEPSRENSYNEQFF.

CDR3 amino acids: CASSRDGQETQYF. In nucleotides, the CDR3 is TGTGCCAGCAGCAGGGACGGCCAAGAGACCCAGTACTTC. The chain employs TRBV7-2 and TRBJ2-5, with D perhaps being TRBD1 or TRBD2 (5 bases each). Germline V gene data show CDR1 as SGHTA and CDR2 as FQGNSA. Between the trimmed V and J ends, which lost 5 bases and 1 base, there was a span of 8 bases. There are 13 residues in the CDR3.

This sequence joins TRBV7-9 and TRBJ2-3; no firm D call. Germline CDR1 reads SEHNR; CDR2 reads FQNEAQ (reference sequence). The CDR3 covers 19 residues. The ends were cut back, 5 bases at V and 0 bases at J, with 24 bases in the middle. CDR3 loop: CASSRTNMFPGTSTDTQYF. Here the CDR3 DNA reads TGTGCCAGCAGCCGTACAAATATGTTTCCGGGTACTAGCACAGATACGCAGTATTTT.

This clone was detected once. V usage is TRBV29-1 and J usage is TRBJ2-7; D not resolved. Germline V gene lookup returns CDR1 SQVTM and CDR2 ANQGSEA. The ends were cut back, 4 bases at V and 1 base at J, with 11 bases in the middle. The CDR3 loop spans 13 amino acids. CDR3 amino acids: CSVVPAGSYEQYF. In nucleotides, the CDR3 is TGCAGCGTTGTTCCGGCAGGATCCTACGAGCAGTACTTC.

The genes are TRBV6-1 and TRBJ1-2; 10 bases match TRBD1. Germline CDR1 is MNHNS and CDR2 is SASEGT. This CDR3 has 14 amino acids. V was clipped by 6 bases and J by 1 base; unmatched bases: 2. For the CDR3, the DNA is TGTGCCAGCAGGGGACAGGGGAATAACTATGGCTACACCTTC. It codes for CASRGQGNNYGYTF.

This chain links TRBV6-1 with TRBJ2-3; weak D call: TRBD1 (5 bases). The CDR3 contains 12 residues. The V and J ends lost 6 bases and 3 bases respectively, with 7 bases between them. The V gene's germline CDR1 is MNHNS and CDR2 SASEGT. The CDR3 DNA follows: TGTGCCAGCAGCAACAGGACAGATACGCAGTATTTT. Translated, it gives CASSNRTDTQYF.

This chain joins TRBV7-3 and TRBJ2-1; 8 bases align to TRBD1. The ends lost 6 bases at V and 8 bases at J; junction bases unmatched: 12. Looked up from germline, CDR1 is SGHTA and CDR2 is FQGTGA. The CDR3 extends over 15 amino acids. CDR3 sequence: CASRNDRGVFDEQFF. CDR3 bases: TGTGCCAGCAGGAACGACAGGGGAGTTTTCGATGAGCAGTTCTTC.

CDR3 amino acids: CASSLAGQVETQYF. CDR3 in DNA: TGTGCCAGCAGCTTAGCCGGACAGGTGGAGACCCAGTACTTC. The chain carries TRBV7-9 and TRBJ2-5, with TRBD1 matching over 7 bases. The CDR3 has 14 amino acids. Germline trimming cut 0 bases from V and 5 bases from J; bases unmatched to any gene: 3. Germline assignment: CDR1 SEHNR and CDR2 FQNEAQ (reference sequence).

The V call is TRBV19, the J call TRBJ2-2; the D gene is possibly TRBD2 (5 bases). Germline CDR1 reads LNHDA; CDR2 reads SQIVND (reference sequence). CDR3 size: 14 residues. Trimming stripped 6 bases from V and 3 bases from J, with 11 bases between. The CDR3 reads CASSQRVDTGELFF. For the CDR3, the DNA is TGTGCCAGTAGCCAGAGGGTGGACACCGGGGAGCTGTTTTTT.

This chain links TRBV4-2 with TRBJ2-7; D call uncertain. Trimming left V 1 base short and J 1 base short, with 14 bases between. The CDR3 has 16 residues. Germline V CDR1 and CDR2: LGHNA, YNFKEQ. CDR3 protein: CASSQGLDLVSYEQYF. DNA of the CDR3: TGTGCCAGCAGCCAAGGATTAGACTTGGTATCCTACGAGCAGTACTTC.

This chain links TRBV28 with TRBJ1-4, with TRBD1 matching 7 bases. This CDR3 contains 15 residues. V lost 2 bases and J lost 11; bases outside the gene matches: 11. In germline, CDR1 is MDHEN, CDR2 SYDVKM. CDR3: CASSLGSQGVRKLFF. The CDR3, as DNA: TGTGCCAGCAGTTTAGGAAGTCAGGGGGTGCGGAAACTGTTTTTT.

CDR3 protein: CASSLGWTGVNEQFF. In DNA form, the CDR3 reads TGCGCCAGCAGCTTGGGGTGGACAGGGGTCAATGAGCAGTTCTTC. The V call is TRBV5-1, the J call TRBJ2-1; 9 nucleotides match TRBD1. Trimming took 0 bases from V and 6 from J; bases not matched to a gene: 4. The germline CDR1 and CDR2 sequences are SGHRS and YFSETQ. CDR3 size: 15 residues. Drawing the rest from reference TRBV5-1 and TRBJ2-1, the complete variable domain is KAGVTQTPRYLIKTRGQQVTLSCSPISGHRSVSWYQQTPGQGLQFLFEYFSETQRNKGNFPGRFSGRQFSNSRSEMNVSTLELGDSALYLCASSLGWTGVNEQFFGPGTRLTVL.